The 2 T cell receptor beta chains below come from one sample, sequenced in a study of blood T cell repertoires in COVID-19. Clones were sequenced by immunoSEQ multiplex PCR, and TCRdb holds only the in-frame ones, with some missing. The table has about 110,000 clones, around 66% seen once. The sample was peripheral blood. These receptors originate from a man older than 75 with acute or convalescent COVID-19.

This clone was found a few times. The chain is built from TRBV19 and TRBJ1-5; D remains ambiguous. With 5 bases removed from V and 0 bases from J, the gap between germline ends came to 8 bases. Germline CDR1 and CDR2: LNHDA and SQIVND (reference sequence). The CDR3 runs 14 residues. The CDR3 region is CASSSFYSNQPQHF. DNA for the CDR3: TGTGCCAGTAGTTCGTTTTATAGCAATCAGCCCCAGCATTTT.

CDR3 protein: CASRNKPGQGFRKLFF. The CDR3 bases are TGTGCCAGCAGAAATAAACCGGGACAGGGGTTTCGAAAACTGTTTTTT. This sequence joins TRBV6-4 and TRBJ1-4, with TRBD1 matching 10 bases. The CDR3 contains 16 residues. Germline-derived CDR1 and CDR2 are MRHNA and SNTAGT. The V and J ends lost 6 bases and 10 bases, in that order; junction bases with no gene match: 14.